This TCR beta chain was observed in a study of breast tumors, draining lymph nodes, adjacent tissues. General study findings and limits: Data fit most tumor T cells coming from lymph node, expanding in tumor. Tumor TCR diversity was below lymph nodes but above nontumor tissue. The lymph node origin of tumor T cells was framed as consistent with a hypothesis, not demonstrated. Compared with basal-like, luminal-like tumors shared significantly more repertoire with nontumor tissue.

The CDR3 runs 14 residues. Looked up from germline, CDR1 is MDHEN and CDR2 is SYDVKM. Trimming stripped 5 bases from V and 1 base from J, with 9 bases between. There are many counts of this clonotype. The antigen is undetermined. Each CDR3 protein is one row after TCRdb ran MiXCR on the multiplex PCR reads. The table has under 45,000 distinct CDR3 sequences, around 35% seen once. The sequenced sample was breast tumor tissue. The chain links TRBV28 to TRBJ1-3; D is uncertain. This receptor was identified in a female donor with breast cancer. Some clones in this sample may be carry-over from other donors' samples. CDR3 sequence (DNA): TGTGCCAGCAGTCCCCAGCTATCTGGAAACACCATATATTTT. Amino acid sequence: CASSPQLSGNTIYF.